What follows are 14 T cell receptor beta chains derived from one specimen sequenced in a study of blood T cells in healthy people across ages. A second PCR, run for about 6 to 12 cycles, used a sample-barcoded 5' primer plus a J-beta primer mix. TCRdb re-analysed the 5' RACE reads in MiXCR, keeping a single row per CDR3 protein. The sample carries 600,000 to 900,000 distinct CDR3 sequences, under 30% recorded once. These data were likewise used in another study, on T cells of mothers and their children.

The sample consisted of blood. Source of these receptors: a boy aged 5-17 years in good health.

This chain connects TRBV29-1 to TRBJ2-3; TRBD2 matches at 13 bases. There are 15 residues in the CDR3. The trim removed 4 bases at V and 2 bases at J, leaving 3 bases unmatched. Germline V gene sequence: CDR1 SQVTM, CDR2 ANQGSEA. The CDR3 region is CSVAGTSGATDTQYF. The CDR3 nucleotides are TGCAGCGTTGCGGGGACTAGCGGGGCCACAGATACGCAGTATTTT.

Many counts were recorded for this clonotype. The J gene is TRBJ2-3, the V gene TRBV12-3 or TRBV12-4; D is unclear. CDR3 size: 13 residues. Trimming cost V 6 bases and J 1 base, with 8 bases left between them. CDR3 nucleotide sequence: TGTGCCAGCAGCTTACACCGCACAGATACGCAGTATTTT. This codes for CASSLHRTDTQYF.

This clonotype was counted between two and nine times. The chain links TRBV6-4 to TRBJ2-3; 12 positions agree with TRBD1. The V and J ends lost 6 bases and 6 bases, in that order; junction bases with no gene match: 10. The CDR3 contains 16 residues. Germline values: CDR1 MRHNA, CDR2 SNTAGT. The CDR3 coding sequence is TGTGCCAGCAGCGCGTCCGGGACAGGGGGCTCCGATACGCAGTATTTT. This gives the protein CASSASGTGGSDTQYF.

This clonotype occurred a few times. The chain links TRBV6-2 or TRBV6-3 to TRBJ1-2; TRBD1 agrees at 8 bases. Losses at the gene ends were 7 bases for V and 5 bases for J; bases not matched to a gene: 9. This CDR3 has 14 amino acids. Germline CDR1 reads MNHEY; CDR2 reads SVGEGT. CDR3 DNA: TGTGCCAGCAAGATGGCGACAGGGGCTTATGGCTACACCTTC. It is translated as CASKMATGAYGYTF.

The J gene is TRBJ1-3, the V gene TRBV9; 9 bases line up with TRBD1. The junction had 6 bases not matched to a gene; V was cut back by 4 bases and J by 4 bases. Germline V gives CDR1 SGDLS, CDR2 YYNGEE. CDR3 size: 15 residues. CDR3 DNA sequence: TGTGCCAGCAGCCTTGACAGGGGGTACGGAAACACCATATATTTT. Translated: CASSLDRGYGNTIYF.

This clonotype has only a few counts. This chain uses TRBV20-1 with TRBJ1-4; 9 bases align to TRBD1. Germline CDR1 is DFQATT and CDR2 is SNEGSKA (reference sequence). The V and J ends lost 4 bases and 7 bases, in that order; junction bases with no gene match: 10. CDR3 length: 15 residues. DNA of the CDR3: TGCAGTGCTAATACATACAGGGGGCAGGGTGAAAAACTGTTTTTT. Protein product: CSANTYRGQGEKLFF.

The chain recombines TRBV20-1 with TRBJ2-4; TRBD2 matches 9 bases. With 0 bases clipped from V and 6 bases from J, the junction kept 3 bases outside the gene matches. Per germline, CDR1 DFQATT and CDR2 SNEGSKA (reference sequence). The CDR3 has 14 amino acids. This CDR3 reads CSAREQRGVNIQYF. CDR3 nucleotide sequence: TGCAGTGCTAGAGAACAGCGGGGGGTAAACATTCAGTACTTC.

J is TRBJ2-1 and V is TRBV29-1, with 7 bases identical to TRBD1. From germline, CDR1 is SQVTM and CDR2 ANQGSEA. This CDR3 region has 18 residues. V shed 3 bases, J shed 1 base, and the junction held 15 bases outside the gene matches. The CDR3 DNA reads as TGCAGCGTTGACGGTGTAGGGGGCTTCGTCCGGTCCTACAATGAGCAGTTCTTC. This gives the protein CSVDGVGGFVRSYNEQFF.

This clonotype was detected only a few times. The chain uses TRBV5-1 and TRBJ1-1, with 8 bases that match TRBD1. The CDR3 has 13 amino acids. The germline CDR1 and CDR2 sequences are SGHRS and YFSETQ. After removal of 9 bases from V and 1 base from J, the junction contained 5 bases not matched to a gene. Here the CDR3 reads CATSGGPNTEAFF. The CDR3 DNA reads TGCGCCACCTCAGGGGGCCCGAACACTGAAGCTTTCTTT.

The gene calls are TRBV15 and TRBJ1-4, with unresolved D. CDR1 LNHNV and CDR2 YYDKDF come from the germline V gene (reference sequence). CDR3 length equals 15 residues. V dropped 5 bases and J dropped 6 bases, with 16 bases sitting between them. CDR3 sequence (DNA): TGTGCCACCAGCCCCCAATGGCGGAGTGATGAAAAACTGTTTTTT. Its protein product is CATSPQWRSDEKLFF.

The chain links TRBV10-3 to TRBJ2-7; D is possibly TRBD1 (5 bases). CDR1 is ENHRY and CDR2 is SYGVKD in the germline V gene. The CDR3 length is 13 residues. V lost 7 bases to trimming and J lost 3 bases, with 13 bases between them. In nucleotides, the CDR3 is TGTGCCATCAAGATGGACACTGTCTACGAGCAGTACTTC. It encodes CAIKMDTVYEQYF.

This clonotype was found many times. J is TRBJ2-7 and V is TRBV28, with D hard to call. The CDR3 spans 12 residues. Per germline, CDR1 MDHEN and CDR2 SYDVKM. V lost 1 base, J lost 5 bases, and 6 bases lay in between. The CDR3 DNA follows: TGTGCCAGCAGTTTATCCCGTAACGAGCAGTACTTC. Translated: CASSLSRNEQYF.

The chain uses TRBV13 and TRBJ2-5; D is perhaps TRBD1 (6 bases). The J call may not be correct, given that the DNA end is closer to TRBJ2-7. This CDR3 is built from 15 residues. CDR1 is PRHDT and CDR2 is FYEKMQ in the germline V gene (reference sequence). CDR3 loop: CASSILTGKSYEQYF. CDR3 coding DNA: TGTGCCAGCAGCATACTTACAGGGAAATCCTACGAGCAGTACTTC.

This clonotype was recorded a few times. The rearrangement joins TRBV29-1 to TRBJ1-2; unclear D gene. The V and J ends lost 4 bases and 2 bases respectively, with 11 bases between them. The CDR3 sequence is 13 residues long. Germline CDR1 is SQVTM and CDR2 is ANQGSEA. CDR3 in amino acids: CSVGLPYNYGYTF. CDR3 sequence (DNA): TGCAGCGTTGGTCTTCCTTACAACTATGGCTACACCTTC. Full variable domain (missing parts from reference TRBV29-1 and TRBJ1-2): SAVISQKPSRDICQRGTSLTIQCQVDSQVTMMFWYRQQPGQSLTLIATANQGSEATYESGFVIDKFPISRPNLTFSTLTVSNMSPEDSSIYLCSVGLPYNYGYTFGSGTRLTVV.